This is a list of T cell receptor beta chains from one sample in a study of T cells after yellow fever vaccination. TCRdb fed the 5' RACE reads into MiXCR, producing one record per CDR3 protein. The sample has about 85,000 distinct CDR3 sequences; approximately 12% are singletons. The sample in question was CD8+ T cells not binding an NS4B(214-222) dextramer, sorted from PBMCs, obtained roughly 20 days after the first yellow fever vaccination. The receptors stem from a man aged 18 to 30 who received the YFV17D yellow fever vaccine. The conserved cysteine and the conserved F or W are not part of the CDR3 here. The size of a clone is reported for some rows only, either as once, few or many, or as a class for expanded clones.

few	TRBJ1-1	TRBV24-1	ATSKTGLGTEAF
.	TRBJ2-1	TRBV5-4	ASSSGTSEADEQF
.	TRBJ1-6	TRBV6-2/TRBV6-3	ASSVTASGGTALNSPLH
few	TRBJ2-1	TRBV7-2	ASSLGPTNEQF
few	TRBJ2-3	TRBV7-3	ASRRIGSDTQY
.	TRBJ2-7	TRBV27	ASSLSVDGDYEQY
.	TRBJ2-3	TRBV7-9	ASRSVGVFVGTDTQY
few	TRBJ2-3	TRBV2	ASIDPASGGPRTDTQY
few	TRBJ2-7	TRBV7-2	ASSFVPGATYEQY
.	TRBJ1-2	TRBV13	ASSLGAIIADRVWHGYT
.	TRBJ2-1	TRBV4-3	ASSQDQGLGYNEQF
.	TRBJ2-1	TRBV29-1	SVAGQGRNEQF
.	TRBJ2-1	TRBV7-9	ASSLIRGTDNEQF
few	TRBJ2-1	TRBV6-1	ASSDEGTAYNEQF
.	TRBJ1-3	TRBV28	ASSLSRGWGNTIY